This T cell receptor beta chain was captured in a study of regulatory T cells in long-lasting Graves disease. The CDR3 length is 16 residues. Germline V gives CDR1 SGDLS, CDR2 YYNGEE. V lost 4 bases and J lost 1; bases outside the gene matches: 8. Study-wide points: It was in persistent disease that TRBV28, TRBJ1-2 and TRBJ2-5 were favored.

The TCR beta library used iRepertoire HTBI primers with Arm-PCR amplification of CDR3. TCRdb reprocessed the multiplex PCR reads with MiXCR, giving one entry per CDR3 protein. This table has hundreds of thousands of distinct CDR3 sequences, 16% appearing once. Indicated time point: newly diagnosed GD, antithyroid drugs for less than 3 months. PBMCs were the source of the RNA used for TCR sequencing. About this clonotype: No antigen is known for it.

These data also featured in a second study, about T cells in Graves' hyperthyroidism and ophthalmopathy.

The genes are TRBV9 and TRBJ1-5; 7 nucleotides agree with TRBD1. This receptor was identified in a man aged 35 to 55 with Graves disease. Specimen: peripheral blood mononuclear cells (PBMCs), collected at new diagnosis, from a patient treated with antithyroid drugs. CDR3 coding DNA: TGTGCCAGCAGCCAAGGGGGCAGGGGGAGCAATCAGCCCCAGCATTTT. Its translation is CASSQGGRGSNQPQHF.